One sample yielded the 11 T cell receptor beta chains listed below, sequenced in a study of cytomegalovirus exposure and HLA in healthy donors (dated by TCRdb to about 2017). The receptor library was made with the immunoSEQ multiplex PCR assay. A mixture of 60 forward primers for TCR Vbeta segments and 13 reverse primers for TCR Jbeta segments was used in the multiplex PCR. TCRdb's version of the immuneACCESS table is confined to in-frame rearrangements and falls short of the full clone set. An unresolved V gene accounts for under half of the shortfall where checked; the remainder is of unknown origin. This sample gives approximately 190,000 clones in total; roughly 76% of them show up just once. In total, the top ten clones hold about 5.7% of the sample. Sequenced sample: PBMCs. These receptors were obtained from a middle-aged man in good health and CMV-seropositive.

This clone was observed a single time. The chain employs TRBV7-9 and TRBJ2-5; D is perhaps TRBD1 (5 bases). The CDR3 is made up of 14 amino acids. Germline assignment: CDR1 SEHNR and CDR2 FQNEAQ (reference sequence). Trimming removed 7 bases at V and 1 base at J, with 13 bases between. This CDR3 reads CASKAGGAQETQYF. The CDR3 DNA reads TGTGCCAGCAAGGCCGGTGGGGCCCAAGAGACCCAGTACTTC. Full variable domain (outside the CDR3, taken from reference TRBV7-9 and TRBJ2-5): DTGVSQNPRHKITKRGQNVTFRCDPISEHNRLYWYRQTLGQGPEFLTYFQNEAQLEKSRLLSDRFSAERPKGSFSTLEIQRTEQGDSAMYLCASKAGGAQETQYFGPGTRLLVL.

The J gene is TRBJ1-6, the V gene TRBV6-6; maybe TRBD1 (6 bases). The CDR3 spans 15 residues. Trimming shortened V by 0 bases and J by 8 bases, and 11 bases separated the two germline ends. The germline V gene has CDR1 MNHNY and CDR2 SVGAGI (reference sequence). CDR3 nucleotides: TGTGCCAGCAGTTACTCGGGAAACAGGGATTCACCCCTCCACTTT. Encoded protein: CASSYSGNRDSPLHF.

The chain employs TRBV15 and TRBJ1-1; 7 bases align to TRBD1. This CDR3 is 16 amino acids long. Germline V gives CDR1 LNHNV, CDR2 YYDKDF (reference sequence). Unmatched junction bases numbered 9, after V lost 4 bases and J lost 1 base. DNA for the CDR3: TGTGCCACCAGCAAAGGGTTGACAGGGAGGAACACTGAAGCTTTCTTT. It translates to CATSKGLTGRNTEAFF.

This chain links TRBV7-9 with TRBJ2-7; D uncertain. V gave up 5 bases and J gave up 4 bases, with 9 bases separating them. CDR1 and CDR2 from the germline V gene are SEHNR and FQNEAQ (reference sequence). The CDR3 extends over 12 amino acids. CDR3 region: CASSPDLYEQYF. CDR3 DNA: TGTGCCAGCAGCCCTGACTTATACGAGCAGTACTTC. Complete variable domain (other parts from reference TRBV7-9 and TRBJ2-7): DTGVSQNPRHKITKRGQNVTFRCDPISEHNRLYWYRQTLGQGPEFLTYFQNEAQLEKSRLLSDRFSAERPKGSFSTLEIQRTEQGDSAMYLCASSPDLYEQYFGPGTRLTVT.

This chain connects TRBV5-1 to TRBJ2-5, with D tentatively TRBD1 (6 bases). This CDR3 region has 13 residues. Germline CDR1 reads SGHRS; CDR2 reads YFSETQ. V lost 2 bases to trimming and J lost 6 bases, with 11 bases between them. The CDR3 reads CASSFDRQKTQYF. The CDR3 DNA reads TGCGCCAGCAGCTTCGACAGGCAAAAGACCCAGTACTTC.

J is TRBJ2-1 and V is TRBV5-4; weak D call: TRBD1 (5 bases). From germline, CDR1 is SGHNT and CDR2 YYREEE (reference sequence). This CDR3 contains 13 residues. Trimming cost V 2 bases and J 5 bases, with 8 bases left between them. In nucleotides, the CDR3 is TGTGCCAGCAGCTTCCAGGGCGACAATGAGCAGTTCTTC. Protein: CASSFQGDNEQFF.

The chain has TRBV4-3 and TRBJ2-3; possibly TRBD1 for D (5 bases). Germline values: CDR1 LGHNA, CDR2 YSLEER. The CDR3 is made up of 14 amino acids. Trimming removed 1 base at V and 3 bases at J, with 8 bases between. The CDR3 nucleotides read TGCGCCAGCAGCCAAGCAGGGTGGACAGATACGCAGTATTTT. It codes for CASSQAGWTDTQYF.

This chain joins TRBV6-5 and TRBJ2-7; 9 bases align to TRBD2. In germline, CDR1 is MNHEY, CDR2 SVGAGI. After removal of 2 bases from V and 3 bases from J, the junction contained 5 bases not matched to a gene. This CDR3 is 15 amino acids long. CDR3 amino acids: CASSYVAAGGYEQYF. The CDR3 nucleotides read TGTGCCAGCAGTTACGTTGCAGCGGGGGGCTACGAGCAGTACTTC.

V and J are TRBV5-4 and TRBJ1-2; possibly TRBD1 for D (6 bases). Germline lookup yields CDR1 SGHNT and CDR2 YYREEE (reference sequence). The CDR3 contains 15 residues. The germline V and J ends were trimmed by 0 bases and 4 bases, with 13 bases remaining between them. The CDR3 DNA is TGTGCCAGCAGCTTGGCTACAGGGCTCACCTATGGCTACACCTTC. This encodes CASSLATGLTYGYTF.

The gene calls are TRBV28 and TRBJ2-2; 7 bases map to TRBD1. J gave up 4 bases and V 7 bases, and 3 bases lay outside the gene matches. CDR1 MDHEN and CDR2 SYDVKM come from the germline V gene. The length of the CDR3 is 13 residues. The DNA of the CDR3 is TGTGCCAGCATACAGGGGATCACCGGGGAGCTGTTTTTT. Translation: CASIQGITGELFF.

The V call is TRBV7-2, the J call TRBJ2-3; maybe TRBD2 (6 bases). This CDR3 has 14 amino acids. Trimming left V 6 bases short and J 6 bases short, with 16 bases between. Germline V gives CDR1 SGHTA, CDR2 FQGNSA. CDR3 loop: CASSPGSPADTQYF. For the CDR3, the DNA is TGTGCCAGCAGTCCCGGGAGCCCGGCGGATACGCAGTATTTT.